This is a list of T cell receptor beta chains from one sample in a study of blood T cell repertoires in COVID-19. The protocol was immunoSEQ multiplex PCR, while the TCRdb copy is restricted to in-frame clones and leaves out a portion. The profile shows around 130,000 clones, around 84% of them singletons. Sequencing was carried out using PBMCs or T cells enriched from blood (not recorded which). The source is a man in his forties with acute COVID-19. Both conserved end residues are part of each CDR3. Each record gives: V gene, J gene, CDR3 protein.

>TRBV19|TRBJ2-4
CASSIAQRGPKNIQYF
>TRBV5-1|TRBJ1-6
CASSLEGVYNSPLHF
>TRBV2|TRBJ1-5
CASSPLEVRQPQHF
>TRBV7-2|TRBJ2-1
CASSLTSGPFNEQFF
>TRBV28|TRBJ1-1
CASSYTGGAVTEAFF
>TRBV9|TRBJ1-2
CASSVAQGRVQYGYTF
>TRBV6-4|TRBJ2-3
CASSEMGQATDTQYF
>TRBV4-1|TRBJ1-2
CASSQETGQSYGYTF
>TRBV4-1|TRBJ2-2
CASSQDGEDRGFPAGDPGELFF
>TRBV5-1|TRBJ2-3
CASSSFGGGTDTQYF
>TRBV7-6|TRBJ2-3
CASSHGQDTQYF
>TRBV7-7|TRBJ2-2
CASSPRLAGDTGELFF
>TRBV7-9|TRBJ1-1
CASSLRGPAEAFF
>TRBV28|TRBJ2-1
CASSLVGAANEQFF
>TRBV6-2/TRBV6-3|TRBJ2-2
CASSRDLNTGELFF
>TRBV5-6|TRBJ1-5
CASSWGGQGIAQPQHF
>TRBV6-5|TRBJ1-1
CASSYRTEGTEAFF
>TRBV7-9|TRBJ2-5
CASRLTGTGEETQYF
>TRBV7-2|TRBJ2-5
CASSTGTVQETQYF
>TRBV28|TRBJ2-7
CASSSLTSGAYEQYF
>TRBV2|TRBJ2-7
CASSDLAGGPPYEQYF
>TRBV10-3|TRBJ1-2
CAAGGQGYGYTF
>TRBV5-5|TRBJ1-5
CASSPLAAFSNQPQHF
>TRBV18|TRBJ2-1
CASSPFSQRDYNEQFF
>TRBV5-1|TRBJ2-7
CASSSSLQGRSYEQYF
>TRBV18|TRBJ2-7
CASSPGQFLTSEQYF
>TRBV3-1/TRBV3-2|TRBJ1-2
CASRSPGPHGYTF
>TRBV19|TRBJ2-1
CASSIEPGVGEQFF
>TRBV10-1|TRBJ1-1
CASSANKYGAFF
>TRBV3-1/TRBV3-2|TRBJ2-2
CASSPYSGGATGELFF
>TRBV6-5|TRBJ2-5
CATQFGGMETQYF
>TRBV12-5|TRBJ1-2
CASGLAYNGYTF
>TRBV4-2|TRBJ2-1
CASSPESGGHYNEQFF
>TRBV6-5|TRBJ2-5
CASSAQGRETQYF
>TRBV5-1|TRBJ2-7
CASCQTSGGSYEQYF
>TRBV30|TRBJ2-7
CAWNTPGGSYEQYF
>TRBV2|TRBJ1-4
CASAGGGNEKLFF
>TRBV5-1|TRBJ2-7
CASSSYRVSGEQYF
>TRBV5-6|TRBJ2-7
CASSQPYSQARSSYEQYF
>TRBV7-9|TRBJ2-3
CASSLAGGSTDTQYF
>TRBV6-5|TRBJ1-5
CASTPTGASNQPQHF
>TRBV5-1|TRBJ2-3
CASSFGTGGADTQYF
>TRBV2|TRBJ2-1
CASSEGQGYNEQFF
>TRBV14|TRBJ2-5
CASSQDLAQETQYF
>TRBV19|TRBJ2-1
CASSIPSGSWAEQFF
>TRBV5-1|TRBJ2-5
CASSLWARGEETQYF
>TRBV24-1|TRBJ1-1
CATSGPGGREAFF
>TRBV6-5|TRBJ1-6
CASSTWTGGMSPLHF
>TRBV2|TRBJ1-5
CASSATVRRDQPQHF
>TRBV20-1|TRBJ1-1
CSAPREAGAFF